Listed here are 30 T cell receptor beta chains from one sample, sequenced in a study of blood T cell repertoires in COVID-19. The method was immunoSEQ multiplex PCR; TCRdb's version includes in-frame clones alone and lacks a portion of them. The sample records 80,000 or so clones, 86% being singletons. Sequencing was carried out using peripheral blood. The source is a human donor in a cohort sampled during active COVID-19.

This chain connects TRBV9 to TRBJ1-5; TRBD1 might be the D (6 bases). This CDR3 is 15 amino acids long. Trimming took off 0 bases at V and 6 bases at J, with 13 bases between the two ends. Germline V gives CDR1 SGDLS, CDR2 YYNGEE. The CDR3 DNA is TGTGCCAGCAGCGTAGACGGGGGGGCAGGTCAGCCCCAGCATTTT. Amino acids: CASSVDGGAGQPQHF. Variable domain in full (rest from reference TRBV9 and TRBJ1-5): DSGVTQTPKHLITATGQRVTLRCSPRSGDLSVYWYQQSLDQGLQFLIQYYNGEERAKGNILERFSAQQFPDLHSELNLSSLELGDSALYFCASSVDGGAGQPQHFGDGTRLSIL.

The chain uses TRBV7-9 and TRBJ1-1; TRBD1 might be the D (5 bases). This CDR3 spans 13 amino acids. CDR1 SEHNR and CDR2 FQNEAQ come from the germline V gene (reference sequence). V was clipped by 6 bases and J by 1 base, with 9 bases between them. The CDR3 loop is CASSTTGNTEAFF. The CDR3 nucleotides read TGTGCCAGCAGTACTACAGGGAACACTGAAGCTTTCTTT.

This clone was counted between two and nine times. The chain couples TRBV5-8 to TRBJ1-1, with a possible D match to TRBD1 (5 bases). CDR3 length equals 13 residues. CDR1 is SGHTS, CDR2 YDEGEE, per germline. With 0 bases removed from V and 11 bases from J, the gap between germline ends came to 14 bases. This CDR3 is CASSLGGAPRAFF. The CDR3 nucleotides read TGTGCCAGCAGCTTGGGTGGGGCACCTAGGGCTTTCTTT.

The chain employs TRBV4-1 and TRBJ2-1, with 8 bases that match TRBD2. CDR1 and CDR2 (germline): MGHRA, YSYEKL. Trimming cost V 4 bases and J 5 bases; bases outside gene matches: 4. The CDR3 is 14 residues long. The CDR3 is CASSLQLADNEQFF. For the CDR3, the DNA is TGCGCCAGCAGCCTTCAACTAGCGGACAATGAGCAGTTCTTC.

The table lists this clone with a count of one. CDR3 sequence reads: CASSLRAAGAQELFF. Written as DNA, the CDR3 is TGTGCCAGCAGCTTAAGAGCGGCGGGGGCTCAGGAGCTGTTTTTT. The genes are TRBV11-3 and TRBJ2-2; D possibly corresponds to TRBD2 (7 bases). The germline gives CDR1 SGHNT, CDR2 YENEEA. V was pared by 2 bases and J by 10 bases, with 17 bases between. This CDR3 is built from 15 residues.

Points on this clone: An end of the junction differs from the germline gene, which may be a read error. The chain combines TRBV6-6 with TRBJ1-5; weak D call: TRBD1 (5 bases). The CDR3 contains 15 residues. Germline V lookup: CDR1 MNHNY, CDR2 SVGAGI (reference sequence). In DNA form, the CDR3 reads TGTGCCAGCAGTTACGCCAGGGCGCAATCAGCCCCACTTTATTTT. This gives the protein CASSYARAQSAPLYF.

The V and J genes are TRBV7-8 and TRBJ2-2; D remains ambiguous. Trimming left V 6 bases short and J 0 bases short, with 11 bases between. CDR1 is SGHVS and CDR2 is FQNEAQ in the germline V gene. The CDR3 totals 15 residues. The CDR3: CASRPTWTNTGELFF. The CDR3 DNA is TGTGCCAGCAGGCCGACATGGACGAACACCGGGGAGCTGTTTTTT.

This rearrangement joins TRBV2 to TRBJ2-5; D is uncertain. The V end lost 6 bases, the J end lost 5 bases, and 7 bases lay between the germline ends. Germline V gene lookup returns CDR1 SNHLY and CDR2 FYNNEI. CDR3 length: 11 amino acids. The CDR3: CASRYMETQYF. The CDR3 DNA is TGTGCCAGCAGATACATGGAGACCCAGTACTTC.

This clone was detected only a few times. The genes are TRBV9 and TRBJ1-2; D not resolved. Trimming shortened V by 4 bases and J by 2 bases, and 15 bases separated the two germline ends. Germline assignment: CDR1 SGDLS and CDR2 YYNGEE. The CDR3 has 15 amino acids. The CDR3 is CASSLEGSHNYGYTF. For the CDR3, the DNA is TGTGCCAGCAGCCTCGAGGGCTCTCACAACTATGGCTACACCTTC. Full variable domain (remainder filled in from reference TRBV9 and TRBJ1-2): DSGVTQTPKHLITATGQRVTLRCSPRSGDLSVYWYQQSLDQGLQFLIQYYNGEERAKGNILERFSAQQFPDLHSELNLSSLELGDSALYFCASSLEGSHNYGYTFGSGTRLTVV.

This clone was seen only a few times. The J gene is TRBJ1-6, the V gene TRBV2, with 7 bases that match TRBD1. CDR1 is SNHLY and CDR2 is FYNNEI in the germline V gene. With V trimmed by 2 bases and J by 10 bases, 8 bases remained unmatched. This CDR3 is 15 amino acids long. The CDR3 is CASSEQVGGGSPLHF. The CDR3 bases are TGTGCCAGCAGTGAACAGGTCGGAGGGGGCTCACCCCTCCACTTT.

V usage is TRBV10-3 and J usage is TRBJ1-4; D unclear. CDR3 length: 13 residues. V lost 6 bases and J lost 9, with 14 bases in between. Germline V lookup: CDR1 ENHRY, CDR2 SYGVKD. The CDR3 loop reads CAIRGATEKKLFF. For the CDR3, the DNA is TGTGCCATCAGGGGAGCGACGGAGAAAAAACTGTTTTTT.

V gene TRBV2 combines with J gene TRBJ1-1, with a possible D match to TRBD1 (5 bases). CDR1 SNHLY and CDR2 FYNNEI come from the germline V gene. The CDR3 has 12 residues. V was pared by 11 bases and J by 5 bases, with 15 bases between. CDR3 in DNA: TGTGCCGGTGGGACTAGAGGGACTGAAGCTTTCTTT. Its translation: CAGGTRGTEAFF. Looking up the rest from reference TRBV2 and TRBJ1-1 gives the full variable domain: EPEVTQTPSHQVTQMGQEVILRCVPISNHLYFYWYRQILGQKVEFLVSFYNNEISEKSEIFDDQFSVERPDGSNFTLKIRSTKLEDSAMYFCAGGTRGTEAFFGQGTRLTVV.

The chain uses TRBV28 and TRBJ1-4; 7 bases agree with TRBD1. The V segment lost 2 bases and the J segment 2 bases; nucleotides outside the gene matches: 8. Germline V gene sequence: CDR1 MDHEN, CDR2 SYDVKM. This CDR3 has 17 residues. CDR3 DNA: TGTGCCAGCAGTTTACTTGAGGGGGCGGAGACTAATGAAAAACTGTTTTTT. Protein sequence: CASSLLEGAETNEKLFF.

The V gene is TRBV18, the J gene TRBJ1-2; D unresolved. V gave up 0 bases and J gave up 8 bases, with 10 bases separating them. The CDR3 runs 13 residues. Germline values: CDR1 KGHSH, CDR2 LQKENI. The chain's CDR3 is CASSPPIPSGYTF. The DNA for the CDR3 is TGTGCCAGCTCACCACCGATTCCAAGCGGCTACACCTTC.

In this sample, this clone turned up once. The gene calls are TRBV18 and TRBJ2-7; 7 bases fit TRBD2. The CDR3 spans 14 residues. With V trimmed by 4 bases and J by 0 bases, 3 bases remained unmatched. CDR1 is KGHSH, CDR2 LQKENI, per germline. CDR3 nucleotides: TGTGCCAGCTCACTAGCGGGTCCCTCCTACGAGCAGTACTTC. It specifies CASSLAGPSYEQYF.

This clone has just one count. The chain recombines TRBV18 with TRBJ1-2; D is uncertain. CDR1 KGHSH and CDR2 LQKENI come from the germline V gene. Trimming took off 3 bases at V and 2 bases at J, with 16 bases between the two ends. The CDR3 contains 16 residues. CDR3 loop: CASSPIRVDSNYGYTF. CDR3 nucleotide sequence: TGTGCCAGCTCACCGATCCGGGTGGATTCGAACTATGGCTACACCTTC.

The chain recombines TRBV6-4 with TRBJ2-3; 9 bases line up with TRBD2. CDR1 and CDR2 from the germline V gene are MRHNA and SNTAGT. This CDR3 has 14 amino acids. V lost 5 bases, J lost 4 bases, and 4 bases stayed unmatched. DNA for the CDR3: TGTGCCAGCAGTTTTAGCGGGGGTGCAGATACGCAGTATTTT. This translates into CASSFSGGADTQYF.

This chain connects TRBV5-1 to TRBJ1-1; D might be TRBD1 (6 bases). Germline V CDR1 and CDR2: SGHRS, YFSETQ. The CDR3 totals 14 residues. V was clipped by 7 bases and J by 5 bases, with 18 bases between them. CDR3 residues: CASGYTGLGTEAFF. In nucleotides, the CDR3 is TGCGCCAGCGGATATACAGGGCTGGGGACTGAAGCTTTCTTT.

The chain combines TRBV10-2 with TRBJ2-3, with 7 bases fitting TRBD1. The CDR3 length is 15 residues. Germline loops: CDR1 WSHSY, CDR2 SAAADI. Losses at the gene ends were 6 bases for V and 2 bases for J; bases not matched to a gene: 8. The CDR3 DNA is TGCGCCAGCAGCCTAACAGGGGACGACACAGATACGCAGTATTTT. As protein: CASSLTGDDTDTQYF.

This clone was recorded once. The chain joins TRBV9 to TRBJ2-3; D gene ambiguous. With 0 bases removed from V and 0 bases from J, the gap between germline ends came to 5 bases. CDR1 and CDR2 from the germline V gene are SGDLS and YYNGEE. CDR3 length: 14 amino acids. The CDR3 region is CASSVVGSTDTQYF. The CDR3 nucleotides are TGTGCCAGCAGCGTAGTCGGGAGCACAGATACGCAGTATTTT.

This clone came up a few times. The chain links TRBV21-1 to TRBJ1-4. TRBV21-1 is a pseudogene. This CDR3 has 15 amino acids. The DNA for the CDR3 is TGTGCCAGCTCGATGGGGGGGGCAACTAATGAAAAACTGTTTTTT. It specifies CASSMGGATNEKLFF.

The CDR3 DNA follows: TGTGCCAGTACGTCGGCTAGCGGGAGCTACGAGCAGTACTTC. It translates to CASTSASGSYEQYF. This chain joins TRBV11-2 and TRBJ2-7; the match to TRBD2 covers 10 bases. The CDR3 loop spans 14 amino acids. CDR1 and CDR2 (germline): SGHAT, FQNNGV. The ends lost 9 bases at V and 3 bases at J; junction bases unmatched: 8.

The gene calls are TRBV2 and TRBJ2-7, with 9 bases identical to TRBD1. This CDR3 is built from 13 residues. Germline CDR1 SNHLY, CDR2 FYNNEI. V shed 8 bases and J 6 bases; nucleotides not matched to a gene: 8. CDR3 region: CASGDREMSEQYF. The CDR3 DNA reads TGTGCCAGCGGGGACAGGGAAATGTCCGAGCAGTACTTC.

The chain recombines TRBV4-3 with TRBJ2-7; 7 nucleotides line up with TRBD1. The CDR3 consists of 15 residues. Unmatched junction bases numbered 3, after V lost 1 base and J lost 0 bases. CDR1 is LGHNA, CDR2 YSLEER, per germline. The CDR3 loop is CASSQVTGSSYEQYF. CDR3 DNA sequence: TGCGCCAGCAGCCAAGTGACAGGGAGCTCCTACGAGCAGTACTTC.

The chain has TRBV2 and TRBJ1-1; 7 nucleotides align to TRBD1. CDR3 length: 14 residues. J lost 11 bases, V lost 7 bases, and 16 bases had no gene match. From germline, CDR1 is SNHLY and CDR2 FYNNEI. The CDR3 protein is CASNPATGSLRAFF. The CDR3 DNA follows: TGTGCCAGCAACCCGGCGACAGGGAGTCTTAGGGCTTTCTTT.

The CDR3 nucleotides read TGCAGCGGGGGTGGAGACTCCTACAATGAGCAGTTCTTC. This gives the protein CSGGGDSYNEQFF. V is TRBV29-1 and J is TRBJ2-1; D is undetermined. The CDR3 is made up of 13 amino acids. The ends were cut back, 7 bases at V and 0 bases at J, with 10 bases in the middle. Germline V gene lookup returns CDR1 SQVTM and CDR2 ANQGSEA.

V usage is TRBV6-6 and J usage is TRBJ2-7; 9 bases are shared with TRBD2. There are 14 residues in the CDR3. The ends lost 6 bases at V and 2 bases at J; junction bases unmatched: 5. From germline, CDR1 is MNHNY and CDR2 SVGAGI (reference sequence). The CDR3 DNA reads TGTGCCAGCAGGCAGCGGGGGGTAGCCTACGAGCAGTACTTC. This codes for CASRQRGVAYEQYF.

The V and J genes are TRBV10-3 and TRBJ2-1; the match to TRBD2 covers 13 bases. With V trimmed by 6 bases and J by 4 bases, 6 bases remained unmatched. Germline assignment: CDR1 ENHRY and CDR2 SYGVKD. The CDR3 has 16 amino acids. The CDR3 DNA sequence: TGTGCCATCAGCGGCGGGACTAGCGGGATTTACAATGAGCAGTTCTTC. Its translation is CAISGGTSGIYNEQFF.

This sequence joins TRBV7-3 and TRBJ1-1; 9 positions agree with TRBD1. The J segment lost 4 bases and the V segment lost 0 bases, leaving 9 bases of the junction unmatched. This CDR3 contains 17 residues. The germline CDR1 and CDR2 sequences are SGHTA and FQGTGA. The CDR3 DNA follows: TGTGCCAGCAGCTTAACCGGGACAGGGACCGCAGGCACTGAAGCTTTCTTT. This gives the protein CASSLTGTGTAGTEAFF.

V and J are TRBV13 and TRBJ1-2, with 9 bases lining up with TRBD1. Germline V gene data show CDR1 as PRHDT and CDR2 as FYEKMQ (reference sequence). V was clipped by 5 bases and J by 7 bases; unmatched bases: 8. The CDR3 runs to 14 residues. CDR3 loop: CASSIRDREFGYTF. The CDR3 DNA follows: TGTGCCAGCAGCATTCGGGACAGGGAGTTTGGCTACACCTTC.